The 11 T cell receptor beta chains presented below share a single source sample, sequenced in a study of cytomegalovirus exposure and HLA in healthy donors. A multiplex PCR was run with 60 Vbeta primers and 13 Jbeta primers. Clones were read by immunoSEQ multiplex PCR, and TCRdb kept only the in-frame ones, dropping some. Among 72,000 or so clones, roughly 74% were seen once, and the ten largest hold 7.8%. Sequencing was performed on PBMCs. The receptor source for this set is a man younger than 30 in good health and CMV-seropositive.

The sample holds one count of this clone. The J gene is TRBJ2-7, the V gene TRBV7-3, with D possibly TRBD2 on 6 matching bases. V was shortened by 4 bases and J by 4 bases, with 20 bases between the two germline ends. The CDR3 covers 16 residues. CDR1 is SGHTA, CDR2 FQGTGA, per germline. CDR3 in amino acids: CASSYAPAGGVYEQYF. The CDR3 region has the DNA TGTGCCAGCAGCTACGCGCCCGCCGGGGGTGTTTACGAGCAGTACTTC.

V gene TRBV4-2 combines with J gene TRBJ2-7; D may be TRBD2 (5 bases). Between the trimmed V and J ends, which lost 1 base and 1 base, there was a span of 11 bases. Looked up from germline, CDR1 is LGHNA and CDR2 is YNFKEQ. The CDR3 spans 15 residues. CDR3 sequence: CASSQAGLVSYEQYF. The CDR3 region has the DNA TGTGCCAGCAGCCAAGCCGGACTTGTATCCTACGAGCAGTACTTC.

V gene TRBV5-6 combines with J gene TRBJ1-5, with D possibly being TRBD1 (5 bases). Between the trimmed V and J ends, which lost 3 bases and 6 bases, there was a span of 7 bases. Germline V gene data show CDR1 as SGHDT and CDR2 as YYEEEE. The CDR3 totals 12 residues. CDR3 nucleotides: TGTGCCAGCAGCTCCCAGGGTCAGCCCCAGCATTTT. This translates into CASSSQGQPQHF.

J is TRBJ1-1 and V is TRBV6-5; D uncertain. CDR1 and CDR2 (germline): MNHEY, SVGAGI. The V and J ends lost 0 bases and 1 base respectively, with 9 bases between them. The CDR3 runs to 15 residues. CDR3 amino acids: CASSYSGRGNTEAFF. The CDR3 DNA reads as TGTGCCAGCAGTTACTCAGGTCGGGGGAACACTGAAGCTTTCTTT.

V usage is TRBV4-2 and J usage is TRBJ1-3, with D hard to call. The CDR3 consists of 15 residues. CDR1 is LGHNA, CDR2 YNFKEQ, per germline. Trimming left V 0 bases short and J 4 bases short, with 10 bases between. Here the CDR3 DNA reads TGTGCCAGCAGCCAAGATACTGGGAGGGGAAACACCATATATTTT. Translating it yields CASSQDTGRGNTIYF.

The chain recombines TRBV6-1 with TRBJ1-5; no clear D gene. The CDR3 runs 16 residues. V lost 2 bases and J 2 bases, leaving 13 bases between the germline ends. Germline assignment: CDR1 MNHNS and CDR2 SASEGT. CDR3: CASSEQRVLGNQPQHF. CDR3 bases: TGTGCCAGCAGTGAACAGCGAGTTCTCGGCAATCAGCCCCAGCATTTT.

CDR3 amino acids: CASSDRGLDEQYF. The CDR3 DNA reads as TGCGCCAGCAGCGACAGGGGGCTAGACGAGCAGTACTTC. This chain uses TRBV4-1 with TRBJ2-7; 10 positions match TRBD1. The CDR3 consists of 13 residues. Germline loops: CDR1 MGHRA, CDR2 YSYEKL. J gave up 5 bases and V 5 bases, and 3 bases lay outside the gene matches.

This chain connects TRBV9 to TRBJ1-6, with D hard to call. The CDR3 has 13 residues. Trimming took 4 bases from V and 5 from J, leaving 7 bases between them. The germline V gene encodes CDR1 SGDLS and CDR2 YYNGEE. In DNA form, the CDR3 reads TGTGCCAGCAGCAGACTTGATAATTCACCCCTCCACTTT. Its translation is CASSRLDNSPLHF. The full variable domain, with the rest looked up from reference TRBV9 and TRBJ1-6, is DSGVTQTPKHLITATGQRVTLRCSPRSGDLSVYWYQQSLDQGLQFLIQYYNGEERAKGNILERFSAQQFPDLHSELNLSSLELGDSALYFCASSRLDNSPLHFGNGTRLTVT.

V gene TRBV2 combines with J gene TRBJ2-7; TRBD2 aligns across 10 bases. Trimming at V came to 7 bases and at J to 6 bases, leaving 3 bases not matched to a gene. The CDR3 totals 12 residues. Germline loops: CDR1 SNHLY, CDR2 FYNNEI. The CDR3 DNA reads as TGTGCCAGCAAAGCGGGGGGGCCCGAGCAGTACTTC. This translates into CASKAGGPEQYF.

The gene calls are TRBV23-1 and TRBJ1-5, with D unresolved. TRBV23-1 is reported as an ORF; its role is uncertain. The CDR3 contains 13 residues. The germline V and J ends were trimmed by 3 bases and 7 bases, with 10 bases remaining between them. CDR3 bases: TGCGCCAGCAGTCACGCCGCGAGCCAGCCCCAGCATTTT. Residues: CASSHAASQPQHF.

The chain links TRBV4-1 to TRBJ1-1; D call uncertain. Trimming pared 3 bases from V and 8 bases from J, leaving 13 bases between. Germline V CDR1 and CDR2: MGHRA, YSYEKL. The CDR3 is 13 residues long. The CDR3 reads CASSHILGDEAFF. DNA for the CDR3: TGCGCCAGCAGCCACATCTTGGGCGACGAAGCTTTCTTT.